The sequence of this T cell receptor (beta chain) was determined in a study of naive and memory T cell subsets. Study-level results: Between naive and memory subsets, TCR abundance power law exponents differed. Possibly reflecting memory cells re-expressing CD45RA, a few larger clonotypes occurred in naive repertoires, especially CD8. From naive to CM, EM and EMRA, diversity decreased and Gini increased.

Sequential positive selection took CD4 T cells first, then CD8 T cells. Both TRBC1 and TRBC2 were covered by a beta constant-region primer of two equimolar oligonucleotides. Ligated cDNA was amplified by four rounds of PCR with nested alpha and beta constant-region primers and SP2. TCRdb redid the calling of the UMI-ligation and nested PCR reads with MiXCR, one entry per CDR3 protein. The sample lists approximately 140,000 distinct CDR3 sequences, approximately 20% seen once, with 0.6% to 0.8% in the top ten. This clonotype was observed many times. Its antigen remains unknown. The sequence came from a human donor in good health. Sequencing was performed on naive CD8+ T cells from blood.

In DNA, the CDR3 is TGTGCCAGCAGTCCCTATAGCAATCAGCCCCAGCATTTT. Translation gives CASSPYSNQPQHF. This rearrangement joins TRBV2 to TRBJ1-5; D ambiguous. The V end lost 5 bases, the J end lost 0 bases, and 5 bases lay between the germline ends. The CDR3 is made up of 13 amino acids. Germline CDR1 is SNHLY and CDR2 is FYNNEI.